The next 30 T cell receptor beta chains were all read from a single sample in a study of T cell repertoires in cytomegalovirus infection. TCRdb reprocessed the reads via MiXCR and lists one record per CDR3 protein. The sample has around 430,000 distinct CDR3 sequences, about 42% seen once. Their cognate antigens are unknown. Sample: cultured PBMCs, taken from culture after CMV antigen stimulation. The receptor source for this set is a human donor in good health (CMV status not recorded). Some clones in this sample may be carry-over from other donors' samples.

This clonotype was found a few times. This chain joins TRBV20-1 and TRBJ2-5, with TRBD1 matching 7 bases. The CDR3 runs 14 residues. Germline V gene lookup returns CDR1 DFQATT and CDR2 SNEGSKA (reference sequence). The V gene end was trimmed by 4 bases and the J gene end by 1 base; junction bases not matched to a gene: 6. The CDR3 loop reads CSATTGDPQETQYF. The CDR3 DNA follows: TGCAGTGCTACAACAGGGGACCCCCAAGAGACCCAGTACTTC.

The chain recombines TRBV5-4 with TRBJ1-6; TRBD1 is a possible D gene (5 bases). Per germline, CDR1 SGHNT and CDR2 YYREEE (reference sequence). V was shortened by 0 bases and J by 3 bases, with 10 bases between the two germline ends. The CDR3 is made up of 16 amino acids. CDR3 region: CASSLGADSYNSPLHF. The CDR3 DNA reads TGTGCCAGCAGCTTGGGGGCCGACAGCTATAATTCACCCCTCCACTTT.

This clonotype was counted between two and nine times. The rearrangement joins TRBV7-2 to TRBJ2-5; possible D gene TRBD2, 6 bases. Germline CDR1 SGHTA, CDR2 FQGNSA. V lost 1 base and J 2 bases, leaving 8 bases between the germline ends. The CDR3 consists of 14 residues. For the CDR3, the DNA is TGTGCCAGCAGCTTAGGGGGGGAACAAGAGACCCAGTACTTC. This gives the protein CASSLGGEQETQYF. Full variable domain (rest looked up from reference TRBV7-2 and TRBJ2-5): GAGVSQSPSNKVTEKGKDVELRCDPISGHTALYWYRQSLGQGLEFLIYFQGNSAPDKSGLPSDRFSAERTGGSVSTLTIQRTQQEDSAVYLCASSLGGEQETQYFGPGTRLLVL.

This clonotype was detected only a few times. The chain has TRBV6-5 and TRBJ2-6; D may correspond to TRBD1 or TRBD2 (5 bases each). This CDR3 is 18 amino acids long. V lost 6 bases and J 0 bases, leaving 18 bases between the germline ends. Germline lookup yields CDR1 MNHEY and CDR2 SVGAGI. The CDR3 spells CASRPAGDRDSGANVLTF. The CDR3, as DNA: TGTGCCAGCAGACCCGCGGGTGACAGAGACTCTGGGGCCAACGTCCTGACTTTC.

V gene TRBV5-6 combines with J gene TRBJ2-5; D unresolved. The CDR3 sequence is 14 residues long. The germline CDR1 and CDR2 sequences are SGHDT and YYEEEE. V was clipped by 2 bases and J by 3 bases, with 11 bases between them. CDR3 sequence reads: CASSFIAGEETQYF. The CDR3 nucleotides read TGTGCCAGCAGCTTCATCGCTGGGGAAGAGACCCAGTACTTC.

This chain joins TRBV7-2 and TRBJ2-1; no firm D call. The CDR3 sequence is 14 residues long. V shed 5 bases and J shed 9 bases, with 17 bases lying between them. The germline gives CDR1 SGHTA, CDR2 FQGNSA. CDR3 amino acids: CASSPPIEPLEQFF. Here the CDR3 DNA reads TGTGCCAGCAGCCCCCCGATCGAACCGCTTGAGCAGTTCTTC.

The chain combines TRBV4-3 with TRBJ2-3; TRBD2 matches at 11 bases. J lost 0 bases, V lost 0 bases, and 8 bases had no gene match. The CDR3 consists of 19 residues. Germline V gives CDR1 LGHNA, CDR2 YSLEER. The CDR3 region is CASSQDDTSGSTSTDTQYF. CDR3 in DNA: TGCGCCAGCAGCCAAGATGATACTAGCGGGAGCACGAGCACAGATACGCAGTATTTT.

This clonotype has ten or more counts. V gene TRBV7-2 combines with J gene TRBJ2-3; D gene uncertain. This CDR3 comprises 14 residues. V gave up 2 bases and J gave up 4 bases, with 10 bases separating them. From germline, CDR1 is SGHTA and CDR2 FQGNSA. CDR3 DNA sequence: TGTGCCAGCAGCTTAATGGCAAGGTCAGATACGCAGTATTTT. It is translated as CASSLMARSDTQYF.

This clonotype appeared once. V is TRBV5-1 and J is TRBJ2-5; the match to TRBD1 covers 11 bases. The CDR3 consists of 15 residues. Germline CDR1 reads SGHRS; CDR2 reads YFSETQ. J lost 5 bases, V lost 1 base, and 4 bases had no gene match. CDR3 nucleotides: TGCGCCAGCAGCTTGCTGGGACAGGGGGTTGAGACCCAGTACTTC. Translation: CASSLLGQGVETQYF.

The V and J genes are TRBV6-1 and TRBJ2-3, with D uncertain. This CDR3 region has 14 residues. CDR1 and CDR2 (germline): MNHNS, SASEGT. Trimming shortened V by 1 base and J by 3 bases, and 8 bases separated the two germline ends. CDR3 in amino acids: CASSEEFSTDTQYF. Here the CDR3 DNA reads TGTGCCAGCAGTGAAGAGTTTTCAACAGATACGCAGTATTTT.

There are many counts of this clonotype. This chain joins TRBV7-2 and TRBJ2-7; 9 nucleotides match TRBD1. The V gene's germline CDR1 is SGHTA and CDR2 FQGNSA. Germline trimming cut 5 bases from V and 4 bases from J; bases unmatched to any gene: 6. This CDR3 has 14 residues. CDR3 in DNA: TGTGCCAGCAGCCTCCGGGACAGGGCGTACGAGCAGTACTTC. Its translation is CASSLRDRAYEQYF.

The genes are TRBV5-6 and TRBJ2-1; D uncertain. The length of the CDR3 is 14 residues. The ends were cut back, 3 bases at V and 5 bases at J, with 12 bases in the middle. Germline V gene sequence: CDR1 SGHDT, CDR2 YYEEEE. CDR3 sequence: CASSWGPGDNEQFF. In DNA, the CDR3 is TGTGCCAGCAGCTGGGGTCCTGGGGACAATGAGCAGTTCTTC.

This clonotype has more than one count but fewer than ten. The chain carries TRBV7-6 and TRBJ2-1, with TRBD2 identical over 10 bases. Germline V gene lookup returns CDR1 SGHVS and CDR2 FNYEAQ. The CDR3 consists of 20 residues. The V and J ends lost 4 bases and 3 bases, in that order; junction bases with no gene match: 18. CDR3 sequence (DNA): TGTGCCAGCAGCTCCAGTCTCAGCGGGGGGGTCCCTTCTAACTACAATGAGCAGTTCTTC. Translating it yields CASSSSLSGGVPSNYNEQFF.

The rearrangement joins TRBV12-3 or TRBV12-4 to TRBJ1-1; possible D gene TRBD1, 5 bases. Trimming took 6 bases from V and 1 from J, leaving 9 bases between them. The length of the CDR3 is 13 residues. The CDR3 sequence: CASRSRENTEAFF. CDR3 bases: TGTGCCAGCAGATCCAGGGAGAACACTGAAGCTTTCTTT.

This chain uses TRBV4-1 with TRBJ1-1; D not certain. The CDR3 sequence is 14 residues long. Germline-derived CDR1 and CDR2 are MGHRA and YSYEKL. Trimming left V 0 bases short and J 4 bases short, with 9 bases between. The CDR3, as DNA: TGCGCCAGCAGCCAAGACCGCAGATTCACTGAAGCTTTCTTT. Its protein is CASSQDRRFTEAFF.

This chain uses TRBV12-3 or TRBV12-4 with TRBJ2-1; D is possibly TRBD1 (5 bases). The CDR3 runs to 14 residues. The V and J ends lost 3 bases and 6 bases respectively, with 12 bases between them. The CDR3 sequence: CASSLQGWSNEQFF. CDR3 nucleotide sequence: TGTGCCAGCAGTTTGCAGGGATGGTCCAATGAGCAGTTCTTC.

The V gene is TRBV24-1, the J gene TRBJ1-2; D is perhaps TRBD1 (5 bases). Germline values: CDR1 KGHDR, CDR2 SFDVKD. V was shortened by 10 bases and J by 5 bases, with 10 bases between the two germline ends. The CDR3 has 11 amino acids. CDR3 in DNA: TGTGCCACTCACGACAGTTATGGCTACACCTTC. It translates to CATHDSYGYTF.

This clonotype was counted between two and nine times. The rearrangement uses TRBV7-2 and TRBJ1-6; 9 positions match TRBD1. CDR3 size: 16 residues. V gave up 1 base and J gave up 14 bases; unmatched junction bases: 12. Germline CDR1 is SGHTA and CDR2 is FQGNSA. The CDR3 DNA reads TGTGCCAGCAGCTTAGTGGGGGGACAGGGTAGAAGAACCCTCCACTTT. Encoded protein: CASSLVGGQGRRTLHF.

This chain joins TRBV19 and TRBJ1-6, with D possibly matching TRBD1 (5 bases). Germline V gene lookup returns CDR1 LNHDA and CDR2 SQIVND (reference sequence). V was clipped by 2 bases and J by 5 bases, with 10 bases between them. This CDR3 contains 15 residues. CDR3 protein: CASSIQGLDNSPLHF. The CDR3 region has the DNA TGTGCCAGTAGTATACAGGGATTGGATAATTCACCCCTCCACTTT.

The V call is TRBV5-6, the J call TRBJ1-1; TRBD1 might be the D (6 bases). The V gene lost 4 bases and the J gene lost 7 bases, with 14 bases spanning the gap. The CDR3 sequence is 13 residues long. Germline V gene data show CDR1 as SGHDT and CDR2 as YYEEEE. The CDR3 DNA reads as TGTGCCAGCAGCCGAATAGGGACAAGTGAAGCTTTCTTT. Translation gives CASSRIGTSEAFF. The complete variable domain, with remaining parts taken from reference TRBV5-6 and TRBJ1-1, reads DAGVTQSPTHLIKTRGQQVTLRCSPKSGHDTVSWYQQALGQGPQFIFQYYEEEERQRGNFPDRFSGHQFPNYSSELNVNALLLGDSALYLCASSRIGTSEAFFGQGTRLTVV.

The rearrangement joins TRBV7-6 to TRBJ1-1, with a possible D match to TRBD1 (6 bases). The ends were cut back, 5 bases at V and 4 bases at J, with 23 bases in the middle. Germline V gives CDR1 SGHVS, CDR2 FNYEAQ. This CDR3 region has 17 residues. CDR3 region: CASSPGEGDFGATEAFF. CDR3 bases: TGTGCCAGCAGCCCCGGAGAGGGGGACTTTGGGGCCACTGAAGCTTTCTTT.

V usage is TRBV12-3 or TRBV12-4 and J usage is TRBJ1-1; 7 bases are shared with TRBD1. With 7 bases clipped from V and 0 bases from J, the junction kept 8 bases outside the gene matches. This CDR3 contains 15 residues. CDR3: CASNLQGGLNTEAFF. As DNA, the CDR3 is TGTGCCAGCAATCTGCAGGGGGGACTGAACACTGAAGCTTTCTTT.

This clonotype was seen only a few times. The chain combines TRBV7-6 with TRBJ2-3, with no clear D. The CDR3 has 13 amino acids. The V gene lost 1 base and the J gene lost 6 bases, with 8 bases spanning the gap. From germline, CDR1 is SGHVS and CDR2 FNYEAQ. The CDR3 sequence: CASSLGELDTQYF. The CDR3 region has the DNA TGTGCCAGCAGCTTAGGGGAATTGGATACGCAGTATTTT.

The chain employs TRBV19 and TRBJ1-1; a weak D match, TRBD1 (6 bases). Looked up from germline, CDR1 is LNHDA and CDR2 is SQIVND (reference sequence). The V end lost 8 bases, the J end lost 4 bases, and 23 bases lay between the germline ends. The CDR3 has 16 residues. The CDR3 is CASSKGGWRLGTEAFF. CDR3 nucleotide sequence: TGTGCCAGTTCCAAGGGGGGATGGAGGCTGGGCACTGAAGCTTTCTTT.

For the CDR3, the DNA is TGTGCCAGCAGCCGGACCCCCCGGGAACTGTTTTTT. Its translation is CASSRTPRELFF. The chain links TRBV6-2 or TRBV6-3 to TRBJ1-4; D unclear. V lost 6 bases to trimming and J lost 12 bases, with 14 bases between them. Per germline, CDR1 MNHEY and CDR2 SVGEGT. The CDR3 sequence is 12 residues long.

The V and J genes are TRBV29-1 and TRBJ2-1; tentative D call: TRBD1 (5 bases). Germline CDR1 reads SQVTM; CDR2 reads ANQGSEA. The CDR3 is 11 residues long. The CDR3 here is CRPAATTAQFF. The CDR3 DNA sequence: TGCAGACCGGCGGCCACGACAGCGCAGTTCTTC.

The chain couples TRBV4-3 to TRBJ1-5, with D maybe TRBD1 (5 bases). Per the germline V gene, CDR1 is LGHNA and CDR2 is YSLEER. Deletions cut 4 bases from V and 7 bases from J, with 17 bases between. The CDR3 covers 15 residues. The CDR3 protein is CASSPLAGTGQPQHF. As DNA, the CDR3 is TGCGCCAGCAGCCCCCTGGCGGGGACCGGACAGCCCCAGCATTTT.

The V and J genes are TRBV7-8 and TRBJ2-7; TRBD2 aligns across 9 bases. The CDR3 has 16 amino acids. CDR1 and CDR2 from the germline V gene are SGHVS and FQNEAQ. Trimming cost V 4 bases and J 6 bases; bases outside gene matches: 13. The CDR3 protein is CASSWERGVSLFEQYF. The CDR3 DNA reads TGTGCCAGCAGCTGGGAGCGGGGGGTGTCCCTTTTCGAGCAGTACTTC.

This chain links TRBV12-3 or TRBV12-4 with TRBJ2-7; D gene unclear. The CDR3 is 11 amino acids. The V end was cut by 2 bases, the J end by 6 bases, with 5 bases between. The CDR3 here is CASSLRTEQYF. The CDR3 DNA sequence: TGTGCCAGCAGTTTAAGGACCGAGCAGTACTTC.

CDR3 loop: CASSSMRDNEQFF. The CDR3 nucleotides read TGTGCCAGCAGTTCCATGAGGGACAATGAGCAGTTCTTC. The chain carries TRBV12-3 or TRBV12-4 and TRBJ2-1; tentative D call: TRBD2 (5 bases). The V gene lost 4 bases and the J gene lost 5 bases, with 9 bases spanning the gap. This CDR3 is 13 amino acids long.